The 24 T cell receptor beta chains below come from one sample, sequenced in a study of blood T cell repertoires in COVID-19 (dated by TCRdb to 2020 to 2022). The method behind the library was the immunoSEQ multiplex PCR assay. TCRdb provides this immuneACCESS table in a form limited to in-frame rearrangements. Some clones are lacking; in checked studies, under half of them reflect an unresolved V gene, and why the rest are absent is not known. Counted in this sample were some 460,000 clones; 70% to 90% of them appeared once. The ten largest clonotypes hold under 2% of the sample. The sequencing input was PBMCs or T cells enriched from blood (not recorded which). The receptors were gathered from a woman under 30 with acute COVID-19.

CDR3 loop: CASSTNPGQGMYEQYF. CDR3 DNA sequence: TGTGCCAGTAGTACCAATCCGGGACAGGGTATGTACGAGCAGTACTTC. The V call is TRBV19, the J call TRBJ2-7, with TRBD1 identical over 9 bases. There are 16 residues in the CDR3. The germline gives CDR1 LNHDA, CDR2 SQIVND (reference sequence). Trimming removed 4 bases from V and 4 bases from J; junction bases left unmatched: 11. Full variable domain (remainder filled in from reference TRBV19 and TRBJ2-7): DGGITQSPKYLFRKEGQNVTLSCEQNLNHDAMYWYRQDPGQGLRLIYYSQIVNDFQKGDIAEGYSVSREKKESFPLTVTSAQKNPTAFYLCASSTNPGQGMYEQYFGPGTRLTVT.

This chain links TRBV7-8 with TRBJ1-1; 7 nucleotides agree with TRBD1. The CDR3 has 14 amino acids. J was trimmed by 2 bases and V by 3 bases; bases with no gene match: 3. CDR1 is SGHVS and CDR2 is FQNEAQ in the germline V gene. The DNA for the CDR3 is TGTGCCAGCAGCTTGGGACAGTTTAACACTGAAGCTTTCTTT. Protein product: CASSLGQFNTEAFF.

The CDR3 DNA reads TGTGCCAGCAGCCCGACAGAGGCATGGAGTTCACCCCTCCACTTT. Its translation: CASSPTEAWSSPLHF. The rearrangement joins TRBV5-5 to TRBJ1-6; D is perhaps TRBD1 (5 bases). The CDR3 is 15 residues long. The V gene's germline CDR1 is SGHKS and CDR2 YYEKEE (reference sequence). Trimming left V 4 bases short and J 9 bases short, with 17 bases between.

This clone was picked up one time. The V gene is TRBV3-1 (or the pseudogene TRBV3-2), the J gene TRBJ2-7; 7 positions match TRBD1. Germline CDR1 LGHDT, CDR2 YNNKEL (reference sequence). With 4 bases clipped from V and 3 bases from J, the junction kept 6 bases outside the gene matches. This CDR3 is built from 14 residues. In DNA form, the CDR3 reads TGTGCCAGCAGCCGCAGGGGGAACAGCTACGAGCAGTACTTC. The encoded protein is CASSRRGNSYEQYF.

CDR3 loop: CASSFWPSGRMGEQFF. CDR3 DNA: TGTGCCAGCAGTTTTTGGCCTAGCGGGAGAATGGGTGAGCAGTTCTTC. V usage is TRBV28 and J usage is TRBJ2-1; TRBD2 aligns across 10 bases. The V segment lost 3 bases and the J segment 9 bases; nucleotides outside the gene matches: 11. This CDR3 region has 16 residues. Germline CDR1 MDHEN, CDR2 SYDVKM. Looking up the rest from reference TRBV28 and TRBJ2-1 gives the full variable domain: DVKVTQSSRYLVKRTGEKVFLECVQDMDHENMFWYRQDPGLGLRLIYFSYDVKMKEKGDIPEGYSVSREKKERFSLILESASTNQTSMYLCASSFWPSGRMGEQFFGPGTRLTVL.

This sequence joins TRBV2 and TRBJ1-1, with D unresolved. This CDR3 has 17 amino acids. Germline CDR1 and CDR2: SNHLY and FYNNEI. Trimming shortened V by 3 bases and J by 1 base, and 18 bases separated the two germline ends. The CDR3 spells CASSDTGISKKNTEAFF. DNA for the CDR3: TGTGCCAGCAGTGATACCGGGATCTCTAAAAAGAACACTGAAGCTTTCTTT. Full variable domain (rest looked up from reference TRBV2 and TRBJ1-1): EPEVTQTPSHQVTQMGQEVILRCVPISNHLYFYWYRQILGQKVEFLVSFYNNEISEKSEIFDDQFSVERPDGSNFTLKIRSTKLEDSAMYFCASSDTGISKKNTEAFFGQGTRLTVV.

CDR3 loop: CASSLVGTEGMSEQFF. CDR3 coding DNA: TGTGCCAGCAGCTTAGTAGGGACAGAGGGTATGAGTGAGCAGTTCTTC. This rearrangement joins TRBV7-2 to TRBJ2-1, with 7 bases identical to TRBD1. Germline V lookup: CDR1 SGHTA, CDR2 FQGNSA. The CDR3 covers 16 residues. The junction had 12 bases not matched to a gene; V was cut back by 1 base and J by 9 bases.

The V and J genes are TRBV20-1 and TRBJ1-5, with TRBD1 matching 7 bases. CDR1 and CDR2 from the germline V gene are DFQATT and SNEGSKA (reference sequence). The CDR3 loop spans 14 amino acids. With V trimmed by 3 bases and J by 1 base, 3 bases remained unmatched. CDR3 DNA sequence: TGCAGTGCTAGTTCCAGGGGGAGCAATCAGCCCCAGCATTTT. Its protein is CSASSRGSNQPQHF.

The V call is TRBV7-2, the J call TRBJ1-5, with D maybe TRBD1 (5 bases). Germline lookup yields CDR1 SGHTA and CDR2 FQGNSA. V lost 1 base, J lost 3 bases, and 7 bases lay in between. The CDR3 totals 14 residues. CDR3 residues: CASSLGRDNQPQHF. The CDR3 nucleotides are TGTGCCAGCAGCTTAGGCAGGGACAATCAGCCCCAGCATTTT.

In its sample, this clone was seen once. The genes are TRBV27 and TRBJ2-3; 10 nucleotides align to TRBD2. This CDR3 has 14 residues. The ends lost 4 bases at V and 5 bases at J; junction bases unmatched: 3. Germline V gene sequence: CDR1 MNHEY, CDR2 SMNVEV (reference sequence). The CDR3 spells CASSSPSGRDTQYF. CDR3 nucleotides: TGTGCCAGCAGTTCGCCTAGCGGGAGAGATACGCAGTATTTT.

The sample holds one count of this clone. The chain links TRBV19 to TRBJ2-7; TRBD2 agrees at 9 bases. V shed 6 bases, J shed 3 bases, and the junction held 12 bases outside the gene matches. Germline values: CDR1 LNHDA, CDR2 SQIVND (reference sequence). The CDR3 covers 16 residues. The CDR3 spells CASSPEGLAGNYEQYF. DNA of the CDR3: TGTGCCAGTAGCCCGGAGGGGCTAGCGGGGAACTACGAGCAGTACTTC.

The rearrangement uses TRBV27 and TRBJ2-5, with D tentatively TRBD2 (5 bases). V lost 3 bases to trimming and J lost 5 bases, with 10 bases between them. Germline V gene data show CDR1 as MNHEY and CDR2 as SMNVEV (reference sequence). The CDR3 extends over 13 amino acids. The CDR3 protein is CASSFEGMETQYF. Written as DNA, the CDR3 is TGTGCCAGCAGTTTTGAGGGAATGGAGACCCAGTACTTC.

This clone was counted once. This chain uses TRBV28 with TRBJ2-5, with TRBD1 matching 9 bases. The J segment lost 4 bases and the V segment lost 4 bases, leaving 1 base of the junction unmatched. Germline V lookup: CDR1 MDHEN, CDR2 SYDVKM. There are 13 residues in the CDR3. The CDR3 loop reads CASSSGQGETQYF. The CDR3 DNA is TGTGCCAGCAGTTCGGGACAGGGAGAGACCCAGTACTTC.

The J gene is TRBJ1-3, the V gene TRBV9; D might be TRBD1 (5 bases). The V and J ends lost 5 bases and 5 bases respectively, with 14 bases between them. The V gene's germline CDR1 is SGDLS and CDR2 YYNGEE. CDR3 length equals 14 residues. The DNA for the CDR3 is TGTGCCAGCAGTACAGGATCAGACCGAAACACCATATATTTT. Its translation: CASSTGSDRNTIYF.

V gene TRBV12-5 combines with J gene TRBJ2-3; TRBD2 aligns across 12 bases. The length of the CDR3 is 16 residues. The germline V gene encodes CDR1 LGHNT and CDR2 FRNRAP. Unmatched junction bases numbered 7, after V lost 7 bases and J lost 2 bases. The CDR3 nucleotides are TGTGCTAGTGCCCACGGACTAGCGGGGTTCACAGATACGCAGTATTTT. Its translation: CASAHGLAGFTDTQYF.

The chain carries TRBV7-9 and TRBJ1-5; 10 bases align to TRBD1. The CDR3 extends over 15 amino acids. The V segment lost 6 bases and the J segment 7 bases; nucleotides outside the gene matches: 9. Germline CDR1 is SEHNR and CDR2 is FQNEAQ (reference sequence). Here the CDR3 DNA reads TGTGCCAGCAGGGCCGGACAGGGGGTTTTACAGCCCCAGCATTTT. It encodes CASRAGQGVLQPQHF.

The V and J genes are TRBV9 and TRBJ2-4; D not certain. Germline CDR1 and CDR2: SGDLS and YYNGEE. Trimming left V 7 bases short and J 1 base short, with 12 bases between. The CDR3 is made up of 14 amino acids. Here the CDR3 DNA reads TGTGCCAGCGCCCCAGGCTCTGCCAAAAACATTCAGTACTTC. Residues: CASAPGSAKNIQYF.

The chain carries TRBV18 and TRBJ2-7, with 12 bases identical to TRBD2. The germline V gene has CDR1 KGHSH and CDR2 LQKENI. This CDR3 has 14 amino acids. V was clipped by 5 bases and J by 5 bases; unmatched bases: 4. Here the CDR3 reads CASSLTSGSHEQYF. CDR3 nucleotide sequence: TGTGCCAGCTCATTGACTAGCGGGAGCCACGAGCAGTACTTC. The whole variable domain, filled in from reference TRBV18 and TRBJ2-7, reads NAGVMQNPRHLVRRRGQEARLRCSPMKGHSHVYWYRQLPEEGLKFMVYLQKENIIDESGMPKERFSAEFPKEGPSILRIQQVVRGDSAAYFCASSLTSGSHEQYFGPGTRLTVT.

The CDR3 DNA follows: TGTGCCAGCAGTCCAACCAGACTAGCGGGAAGATACGAGCAGTACTTC. Protein: CASSPTRLAGRYEQYF. The chain joins TRBV27 to TRBJ2-7; 11 bases fit TRBD2. This CDR3 region has 16 residues. Unmatched junction bases numbered 10, after V lost 5 bases and J lost 4 bases. Per the germline V gene, CDR1 is MNHEY and CDR2 is SMNVEV (reference sequence).

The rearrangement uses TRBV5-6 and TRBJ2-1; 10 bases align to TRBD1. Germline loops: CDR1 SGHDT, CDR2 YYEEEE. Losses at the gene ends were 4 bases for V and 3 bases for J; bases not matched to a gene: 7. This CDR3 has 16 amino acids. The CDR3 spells CASSLQGTGVYNEQFF. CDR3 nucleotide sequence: TGTGCCAGCAGCCTGCAGGGGACAGGGGTCTACAATGAGCAGTTCTTC.

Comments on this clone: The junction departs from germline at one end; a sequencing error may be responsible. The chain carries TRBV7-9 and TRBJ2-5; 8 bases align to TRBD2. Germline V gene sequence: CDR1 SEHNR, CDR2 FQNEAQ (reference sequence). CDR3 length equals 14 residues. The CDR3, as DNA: TGTGCCACCAGCCTAGCGGGCGAAAAAGAGACCCAGTACTTC. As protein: CATSLAGEKETQYF. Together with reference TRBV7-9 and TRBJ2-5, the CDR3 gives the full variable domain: DTGVSQNPRHKITKRGQNVTFRCDPISEHNRLYWYRQTLGQGPEFLTYFQNEAQLEKSRLLSDRFSAERPKGSFSTLEIQRTEQGDSAMYLCATSLAGEKETQYFGPGTRLLVL.

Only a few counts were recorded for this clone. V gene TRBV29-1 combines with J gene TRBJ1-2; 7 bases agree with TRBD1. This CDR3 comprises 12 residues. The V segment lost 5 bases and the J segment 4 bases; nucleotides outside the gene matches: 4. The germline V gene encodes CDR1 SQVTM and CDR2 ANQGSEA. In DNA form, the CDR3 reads TGCAGCGTTCGACAGGGTCTCTATGGCTACACCTTC. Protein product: CSVRQGLYGYTF.

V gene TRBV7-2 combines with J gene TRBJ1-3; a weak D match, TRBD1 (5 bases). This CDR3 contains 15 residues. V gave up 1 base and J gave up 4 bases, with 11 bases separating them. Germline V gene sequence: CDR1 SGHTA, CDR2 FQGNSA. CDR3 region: CASSLDQGLGNTIYF. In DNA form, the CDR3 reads TGTGCCAGCAGCTTAGACCAGGGTTTGGGAAACACCATATATTTT.

The CDR3 spells CASSPGGGPSYEQYF. CDR3 in DNA: TGTGCCAGCAGCCCGGGGGGGGGCCCATCCTACGAGCAGTACTTC. This chain connects TRBV5-4 to TRBJ2-7, with 8 bases matching TRBD2. Germline values: CDR1 SGHNT, CDR2 YYREEE (reference sequence). V shed 4 bases, J shed 1 base, and the junction held 7 bases outside the gene matches. The CDR3 extends over 15 amino acids.